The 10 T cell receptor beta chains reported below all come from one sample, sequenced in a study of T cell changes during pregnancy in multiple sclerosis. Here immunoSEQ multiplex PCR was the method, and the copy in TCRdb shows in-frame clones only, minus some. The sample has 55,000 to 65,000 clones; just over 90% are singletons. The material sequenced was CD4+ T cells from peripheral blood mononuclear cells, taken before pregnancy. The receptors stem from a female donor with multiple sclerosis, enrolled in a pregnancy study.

CDR3 bases: TGTGCCAGTAGTATAGTTCCCAGGGGGGCGGATACGCAGTATTTT. Translated: CASSIVPRGADTQYF. The genes are TRBV19 and TRBJ2-3, with a possible D match to TRBD1 (7 bases). Trimming took 1 base from V and 6 from J, leaving 14 bases between them. This CDR3 region has 15 residues. CDR1 is LNHDA, CDR2 SQIVND, per germline (reference sequence). Combining the CDR3 with reference TRBV19 and TRBJ2-3 gives the whole variable domain DGGITQSPKYLFRKEGQNVTLSCEQNLNHDAMYWYRQDPGQGLRLIYYSQIVNDFQKGDIAEGYSVSREKKESFPLTVTSAQKNPTAFYLCASSIVPRGADTQYFGPGTRLTVL.

CDR3 sequence: CASSLGGRPTDTQYF. The CDR3 DNA reads TGTGCCAGCAGCTTAGGCGGGAGGCCCACAGATACGCAGTATTTT. The J gene is TRBJ2-3, the V gene TRBV7-2; the match to TRBD2 covers 8 bases. V gave up 1 base and J gave up 2 bases; unmatched junction bases: 2. The length of the CDR3 is 15 residues. Germline-derived CDR1 and CDR2 are SGHTA and FQGNSA.

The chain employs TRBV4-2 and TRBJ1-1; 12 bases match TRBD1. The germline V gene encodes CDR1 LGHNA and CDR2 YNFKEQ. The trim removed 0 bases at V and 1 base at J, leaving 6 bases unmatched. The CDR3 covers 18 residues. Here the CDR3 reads CASSQDFGTGGANTEAFF. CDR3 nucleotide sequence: TGTGCCAGCAGCCAAGATTTCGGGACAGGGGGCGCGAACACTGAAGCTTTCTTT.

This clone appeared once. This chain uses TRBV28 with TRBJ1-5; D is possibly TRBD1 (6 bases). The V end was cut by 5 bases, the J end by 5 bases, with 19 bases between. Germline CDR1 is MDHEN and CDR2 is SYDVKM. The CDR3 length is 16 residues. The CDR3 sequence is CASSLKGVRGDQPQHF. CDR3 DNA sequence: TGTGCCAGCAGTCTTAAGGGGGTTCGAGGGGATCAGCCCCAGCATTTT.

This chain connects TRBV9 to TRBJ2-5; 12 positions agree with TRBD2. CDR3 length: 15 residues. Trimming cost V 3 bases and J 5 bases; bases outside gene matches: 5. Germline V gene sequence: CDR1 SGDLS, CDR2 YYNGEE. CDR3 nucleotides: TGTGCCAGCAGCGCCGGACTAGCGGGAAGGGAGACCCAGTACTTC. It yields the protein CASSAGLAGRETQYF.

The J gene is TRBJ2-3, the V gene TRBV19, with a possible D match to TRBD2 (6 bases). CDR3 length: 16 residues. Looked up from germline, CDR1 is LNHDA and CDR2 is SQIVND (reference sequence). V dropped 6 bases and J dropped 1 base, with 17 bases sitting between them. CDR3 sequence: CASRHWAGRGTDTQYF. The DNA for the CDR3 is TGTGCCAGTAGACATTGGGCGGGAAGGGGCACAGATACGCAGTATTTT.

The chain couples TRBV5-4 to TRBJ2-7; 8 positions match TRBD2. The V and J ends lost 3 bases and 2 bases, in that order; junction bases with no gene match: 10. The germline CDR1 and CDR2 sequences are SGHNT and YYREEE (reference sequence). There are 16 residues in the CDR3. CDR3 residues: CASSSPSGTRPYEQYF. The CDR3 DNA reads TGTGCCAGCAGCTCTCCCTCCGGGACTAGACCCTACGAGCAGTACTTC.

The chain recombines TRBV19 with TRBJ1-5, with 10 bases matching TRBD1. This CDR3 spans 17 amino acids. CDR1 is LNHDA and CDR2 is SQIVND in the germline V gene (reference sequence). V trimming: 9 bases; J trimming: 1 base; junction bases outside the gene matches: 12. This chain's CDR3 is CASKGTGAGRSNQPQHF. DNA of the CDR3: TGTGCCAGCAAGGGGACAGGGGCGGGTAGGAGCAATCAGCCCCAGCATTTT.

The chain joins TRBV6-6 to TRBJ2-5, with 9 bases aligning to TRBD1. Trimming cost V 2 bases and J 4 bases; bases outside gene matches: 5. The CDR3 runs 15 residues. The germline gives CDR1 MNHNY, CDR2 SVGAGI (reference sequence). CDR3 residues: CASSYTGGAAETQYF. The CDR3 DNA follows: TGTGCCAGCAGTTACACAGGGGGCGCGGCAGAGACCCAGTACTTC.

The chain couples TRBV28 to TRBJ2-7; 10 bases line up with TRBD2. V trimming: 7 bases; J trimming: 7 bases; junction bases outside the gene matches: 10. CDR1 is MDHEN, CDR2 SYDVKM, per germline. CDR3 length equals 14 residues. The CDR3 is CASILAGVTGEQYF. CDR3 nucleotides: TGTGCCAGCATCCTAGCGGGAGTGACTGGGGAGCAGTACTTC.